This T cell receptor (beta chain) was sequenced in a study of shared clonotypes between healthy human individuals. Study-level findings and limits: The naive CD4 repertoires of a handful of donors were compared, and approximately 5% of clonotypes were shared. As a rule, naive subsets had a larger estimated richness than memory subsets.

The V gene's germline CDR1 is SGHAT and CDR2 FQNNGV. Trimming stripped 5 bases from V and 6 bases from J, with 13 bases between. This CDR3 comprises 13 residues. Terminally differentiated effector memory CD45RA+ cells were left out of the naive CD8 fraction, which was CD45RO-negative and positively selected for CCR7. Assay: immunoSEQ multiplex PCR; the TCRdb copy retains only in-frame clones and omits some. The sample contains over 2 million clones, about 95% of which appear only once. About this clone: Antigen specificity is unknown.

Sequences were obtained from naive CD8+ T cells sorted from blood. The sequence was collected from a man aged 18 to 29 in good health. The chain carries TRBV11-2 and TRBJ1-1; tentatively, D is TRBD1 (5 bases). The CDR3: CASSPRTGPEAFF. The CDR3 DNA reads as TGTGCCAGCAGCCCGAGGACGGGACCTGAAGCTTTCTTT. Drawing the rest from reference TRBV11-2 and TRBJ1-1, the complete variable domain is EAGVAQSPRYKIIEKRQSVAFWCNPISGHATLYWYQQILGQGPKLLIQFQNNGVVDDSQLPKDRFSAERLKGVDSTLKIQPAKLEDSAVYLCASSPRTGPEAFFGQGTRLTVV.